This T cell receptor (beta chain) appears in the sequencing data of a study of T cells after yellow fever vaccination. Looking at the study overall: Fractions of low cell number were prepared using SMART-Seq v4 Ultra Low Input. Study conclusions and caveats: CD4 and CD8 compartments shared a small share of clonotypes, likely from convergent recombination.

This clonotype was found a few times. Its antigen is not identified. Germline CDR1 reads SNHLY; CDR2 reads FYNNEI. This CDR3 is built from 18 residues. J gave up 2 bases and V 4 bases, and 10 bases lay outside the gene matches. MiXCR was run by TCRdb on the 5' RACE reads, yielding one entry per CDR3 protein. The sample shows a few hundred thousand distinct CDR3 sequences, about 5% of them seen only once. The sample here was CD4+ T cells sorted from PBMCs, taken on the day of the yellow fever booster vaccination. The V gene is TRBV2, the J gene TRBJ2-5; TRBD2 aligns across 13 bases. This TCR derives from a man between 18 and 35 years old who received the YFV17D yellow fever vaccine. CDR3 sequence: CASSGSRLAGGRQETQYF. The DNA for the CDR3 is TGTGCCAGCAGTGGGTCCCGACTAGCGGGGGGACGGCAAGAGACCCAGTACTTC. The entire variable domain, with the rest obtained from reference TRBV2 and TRBJ2-5, is as follows: EPEVTQTPSHQVTQMGQEVILRCVPISNHLYFYWYRQILGQKVEFLVSFYNNEISEKSEIFDDQFSVERPDGSNFTLKIRSTKLEDSAMYFCASSGSRLAGGRQETQYFGPGTRLLVL.